This T cell receptor (beta chain) was profiled in a study of human T cells and chemical hapten exposure. At the level of the study: There were per-sample TCR yield variations, arising mainly from small pooled library volume differences. Broader study findings: DPC sensitization did not alter TCRs above 1 in 1000 frequency.

This clonotype was counted at least ten times. What it binds is unknown. For the library, individual cDNA molecules each received unique molecular identifiers. Authors' analysis steps: Counts of TCRs in each sample centred on a median of around 96,000 and extended from around 24,000 to 710,000. TCRdb re-derived calls from the RACE reads in MiXCR, one entry per CDR3 protein. The V and J calls and clone size are TCRdb's, not the authors'. The table shows fewer than 40,000 distinct CDR3 sequences, with approximately 5% occurring only once. The germline CDR1 and CDR2 sequences are LNHDA and SQIVND (reference sequence). The CDR3 is made up of 13 amino acids. V lost 10 bases and J 4 bases, leaving 16 bases between the germline ends. Time point: healthy volunteer bleed at 6 weeks. Extraction of total RNA was performed on unfractionated whole blood.

This receptor was obtained from a human donor in good health. Some clones in this sample may be carry-over from other donors' samples. The sequencing sample was made of whole blood. The rearrangement uses TRBV19 and TRBJ1-2; D unresolved. The CDR3 region has the DNA TGTGCCACCACGAACTTAGACCGCTATGGCTACACCTTC. Its protein is CATTNLDRYGYTF.